This note documents a single TCR beta chain sequence. The data belong to a study of blood T cell repertoires in COVID-19. CDR1 LGHDT and CDR2 YNNKEL come from the germline V gene (reference sequence). V lost 4 bases to trimming and J lost 8 bases, with 11 bases between them. The CDR3 totals 12 residues. Data came from immunoSEQ multiplex PCR; TCRdb stores just in-frame clones and leaves some out. The sample shows roughly 140,000 clones, about 86% of them seen only once. The clonotype originates from an older man with acute or convalescent COVID-19. The chain uses TRBV3-1 (or the pseudogene TRBV3-2) and TRBJ1-2; D unclear. The sequenced sample consisted of peripheral blood. Here the CDR3 DNA reads TGTGCCAGCAGCCCCCGTGGAGGGGGCTACACCTTC. Encoded protein: CASSPRGGGYTF.